These T cell receptor beta chains were read from a single sample in a study of early T cells in non-severe SARS-CoV-2 infection. TCRdb re-derived calls from the 5' RACE reads in MiXCR, one entry per CDR3 protein. The repertoire includes under 140,000 distinct CDR3 sequences, roughly 12% of them detected once, and approximately 4% sits in the top ten. This sample comprised whole blood, obtained at baseline. Source of these receptors: an adult who was a healthcare worker with PCR-confirmed SARS-CoV-2 infection or an uninfected control (not recorded which). The CDR3 runs from the conserved cysteine through the conserved F or W. D genes are given only for firm matches. A clone size is listed for some rows: how often the clone was seen (once, few, many), or a class if it is expanded.

>NA|TRBV16|TRBJ2-5|NA|12
TGTGCCAGCAACCGACAGCAAGAGACCCAGTACTTC
CASNRQQETQYF
>NA|TRBV9|TRBJ2-7|NA|14
TGTGCCAGCAGCGTAATAGGGAGCTCCTACGAGCAGTACTTC
CASSVIGSSYEQYF
>NA|TRBV7-7|TRBJ1-2|few|14
TGTGCCAGCAGCTTCAACAGGGTGGTCTATGGCTACACCTTC
CASSFNRVVYGYTF
>TRBD1|TRBV27|TRBJ1-2|NA|15
TGTGCCAGCAGTTCGTTAGGACAGGGGGCTTATGGCTACACCTTC
CASSSLGQGAYGYTF
>TRBD1|TRBV12-3/TRBV12-4|TRBJ1-2|many|15
TGTGCCAGCAGTCGCGGGGACAGTTATTACTGGGTCTACACCTTC
CASSRGDSYYWVYTF
>TRBD1|TRBV4-1|TRBJ1-2|many|16
TGCGCCAGCAGCCAAGATGTAGGGCAGGGGGCTTACGGCTACACCTTC
CASSQDVGQGAYGYTF
>NA|TRBV18|TRBJ1-4|few|13
TGTGCCAGCTCACCAGGGAGCCCTGAAAAACTGTTTTTT
CASSPGSPEKLFF
>NA|TRBV27|TRBJ1-2|NA|15
TGTGCCAGCAGTTGGTCCCGACGGGCTAACTATGGCTACACCTTC
CASSWSRRANYGYTF
>NA|TRBV2|TRBJ1-6|few|14
TGTGCCAGCAGTGAATTCGCCAATAATTCACCCCTCCACTTT
CASSEFANNSPLHF
>NA|TRBV12-3/TRBV12-4|TRBJ2-5|many|16
TGTGCCAGCAGTCCCAGCGCGGTAGTTCTCCAAGAGACCCAGTACTTC
CASSPSAVVLQETQYF
>TRBD2|TRBV5-6|TRBJ2-3|few|14
TGTGCCAGCATCACGGGACTAGCGGGAGATACGCAGTATTTT
CASITGLAGDTQYF
>TRBD1|TRBV9|TRBJ1-6|NA|16
TGTGCCAGCAGCGCTGGGGACAGGGGTTATAATTCACCCCTCCACTTT
CASSAGDRGYNSPLHF
>TRBD2|TRBV4-1|TRBJ2-7|many|16
TGCGCCAGCAGCCAGACGACTAGCGGGGGAACCTACGAGCAGTACTTC
CASSQTTSGGTYEQYF
>NA|TRBV10-3|TRBJ2-5|few|11
TGTGCCATCAGTGCGTCGGAGACCCAGTACTTC
CAISASETQYF
>TRBD1|TRBV20-1|TRBJ1-1|many|12
TGCAGTGCTGGACAGGGAGGCACTGAAGCTTTCTTT
CSAGQGGTEAFF
>NA|TRBV7-2|TRBJ1-2|NA|16
TGTGCCAGCAGCTTAGCCCATCCCGTGCGTGGGGGCGGCTACACCTTC
CASSLAHPVRGGGYTF
>NA|TRBV29-1|TRBJ2-5|NA|12
TGCAGCGTTCCCCAAATTGGAGAGACCCAGTACTTC
CSVPQIGETQYF
>NA|TRBV6-1|TRBJ2-5|NA|16
TGTGCCAGCAGTGAGGGGGGAAGCGACAACCAAGAGACCCAGTACTTC
CASSEGGSDNQETQYF